This T cell receptor (beta chain) was captured in a study of human T cells and chemical hapten exposure (dated by TCRdb to about 2021). In the study overall: For sensitization, 2% DPC in acetone was applied to a 2 cm by 2 cm area of upper inner arm skin. Blood samples were taken from patients before sensitization (week 0) and then at 2, 6 and about 24 weeks after DPC sensitization. For TCR sequencing, blood came from about 29 alopecia patients at anywhere from one to four time points (pre-sensitization, 2, 6 and 24 weeks). The libraries were sequenced as a pool, and the TCR yield per sample differed mostly because of small variations in library volumes within the pool. Most of the patients in the cohort were female, and the cohort covered alopecia areata with under or over 50% scalp involvement, alopecia totalis and alopecia universalis. Throughout the study period of 20 to 25 weeks, patients also received therapeutic DPC doses to the scalp every week. In alopecia patients, the study followed how the peripheral blood TCR repertoire changed in vivo over primary and secondary sensitization to diphenylcyclopropenone (DPC), a hapten. Patch testing was done on the upper back using Finn chambers containing 0.01% DPC, and results were scored after 6 days according to International Contact Dermatitis Research Group standards.

The protocol used for the library was RACE. The reads were generated on a NextSeq 500. During library preparation, unique molecular identifiers were attached to individual cDNA molecules so that TCRs could be counted in a quantitative, reproducible way. Both TCR alpha and TCR beta chains were sequenced from each blood RNA sample. The study's own analysis went as follows. A median of approximately 100,000 TCRs per sample was observed, with a range of roughly 20,000 to 700,000. V, J and CDR3 annotation of the TCR reads was performed with the Decombinator software suite. Every sample was subsampled to the same number of TCRs (28,000) for the PS versus PT1 abundance plots. TCRs were defined as expanded if absent before sensitization and observed at least eight times at the 2-week time point. TCRdb trimmed the raw reads at Q25, called clones with MiXCR and kept productive beta chains. Duplicate CDR3 protein sequences are folded into a single record with the most common DNA and genes. The V and J calls reflect TCRdb's pipeline rather than the authors' work. In this sample the table shows fewer than 400,000 distinct CDR3 sequences, around 7% of which occur a single time. The ten largest account for 7.5% to 8.5% of the sample.

Points on this clonotype: The target of this receptor is not known. Base-call qualities are not available, and no considerably larger clone is one nucleotide away.

Taken with the paper, the label for time point translates to: patch test 1, 2 weeks after DPC sensitization. The treatment or condition label here, explained by the study, means: therapeutic diphenylcyclopropenone sensitization with weekly scalp DPC. At every patch-test visit, the blood draw took place before the patch test was put on. Patients were eligible if aged 18 to 70, diagnosed with alopecia and judged suitable for DPC therapy, and pregnant patients were excluded. Total RNA was extracted from unfractionated whole blood collected in Tempus Blood RNA tubes. The cysteine opens and the phenylalanine closes a CDR3 of 19 amino acids. The CDR3 DNA has 57 bases and is translated from base 1. Trimming takes 4 bases off V and 4 bases off J; junction bases not matched to a gene: 19. The germline V gene provides CDR1 SGHTA and CDR2 FQGTGA. Summary of the overall study and its limitations: Alopecia, a presumed autoimmune disease, was present in all patients, so the immune response of the patients might differ from that of healthy individuals. The number of TCRs above 1 in 1000 frequency did not change with DPC sensitization; there was no evidence of global repertoire structure alterations. Patch test score correlated positively with the number of PT1 expanded TCRs, reaching significance at thresholds 8, 16 and 32 but not at 4. Significantly more large CDR3 similarity clusters were formed by expanded TCRs than by pre-sensitization or healthy control sets, consistent with antigen-driven responses. Repeated subsampling changed both the strength of the expansion versus patch-test correlation and the threshold at which the correlation became significant.

Sequencing used whole blood, obtained in connection with sensitization to the hapten diphenylcyclopropenone (DPC). This sequence uses TRBV7-3 and TRBJ2-5, and 9 bases in between align with TRBD2. The clonotype comes from a young woman with alopecia areata. Some clones in this sample may be carry-over from other donors' samples. In nucleotides, the sequence is TGTGCCAGCAGCTCCCCTCTCTTGCGGGGGGGCGCTTTACGAGAGACCCAGTACTTC. Its translation reads: CASSSPLLRGGALRETQYF.